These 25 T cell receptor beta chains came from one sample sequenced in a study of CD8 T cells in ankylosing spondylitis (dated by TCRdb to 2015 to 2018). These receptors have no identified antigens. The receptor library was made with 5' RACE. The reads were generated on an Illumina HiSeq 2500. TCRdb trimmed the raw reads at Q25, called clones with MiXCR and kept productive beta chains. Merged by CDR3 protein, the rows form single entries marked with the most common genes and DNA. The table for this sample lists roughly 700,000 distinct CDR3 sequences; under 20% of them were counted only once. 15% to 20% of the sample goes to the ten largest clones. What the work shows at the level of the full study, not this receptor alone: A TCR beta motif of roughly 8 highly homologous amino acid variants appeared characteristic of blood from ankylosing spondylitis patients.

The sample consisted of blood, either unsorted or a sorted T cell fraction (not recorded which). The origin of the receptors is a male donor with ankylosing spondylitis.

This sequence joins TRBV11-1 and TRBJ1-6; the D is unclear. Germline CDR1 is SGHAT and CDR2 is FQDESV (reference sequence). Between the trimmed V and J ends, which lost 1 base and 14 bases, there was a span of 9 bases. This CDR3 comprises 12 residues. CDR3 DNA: TGTGCCAGCAGCTTAGATGTCGTGTCCCTCCACTTT. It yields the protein CASSLDVVSLHF.

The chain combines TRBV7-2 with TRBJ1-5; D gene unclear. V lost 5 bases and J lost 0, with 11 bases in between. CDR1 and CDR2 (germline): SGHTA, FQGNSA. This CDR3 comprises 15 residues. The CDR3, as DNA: TGTGCCAGCAGCCCCCATTGGGATAGCAATCAGCCCCAGCATTTT. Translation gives CASSPHWDSNQPQHF.

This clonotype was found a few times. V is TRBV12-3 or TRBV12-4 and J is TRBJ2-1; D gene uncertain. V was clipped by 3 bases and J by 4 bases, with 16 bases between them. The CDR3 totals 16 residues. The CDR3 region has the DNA TGTGCCAGCAGTTTGTCCTCCCGTCGGGCTTACAATGAGCAGTTCTTC. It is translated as CASSLSSRRAYNEQFF.

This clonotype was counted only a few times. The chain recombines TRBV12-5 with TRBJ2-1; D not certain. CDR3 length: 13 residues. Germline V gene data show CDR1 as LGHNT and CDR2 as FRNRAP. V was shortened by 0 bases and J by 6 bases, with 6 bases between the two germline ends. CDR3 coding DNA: TGTGCTAGTGGTTTGGTGGGCGGCAATGAGCAGTTCTTC. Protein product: CASGLVGGNEQFF.

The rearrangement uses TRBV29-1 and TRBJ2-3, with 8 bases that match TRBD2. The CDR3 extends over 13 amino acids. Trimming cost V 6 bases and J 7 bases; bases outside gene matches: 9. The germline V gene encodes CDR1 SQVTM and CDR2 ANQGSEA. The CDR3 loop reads CSVPSGSVYTQYF. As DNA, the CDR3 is TGCAGCGTGCCGAGCGGGAGCGTTTATACGCAGTATTTT.

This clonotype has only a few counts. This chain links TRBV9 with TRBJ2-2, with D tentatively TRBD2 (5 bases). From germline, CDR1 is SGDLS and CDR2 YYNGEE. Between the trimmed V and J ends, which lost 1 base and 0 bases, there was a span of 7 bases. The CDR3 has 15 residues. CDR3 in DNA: TGTGCCAGCAGCGTAATGGGAGCGAACACCGGGGAGCTGTTTTTT. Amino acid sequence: CASSVMGANTGELFF.

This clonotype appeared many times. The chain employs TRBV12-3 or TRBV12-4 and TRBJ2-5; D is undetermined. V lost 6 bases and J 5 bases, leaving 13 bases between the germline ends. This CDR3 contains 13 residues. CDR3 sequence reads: CASSPPGVETQYF. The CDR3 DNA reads TGTGCCAGCAGCCCACCAGGCGTGGAGACCCAGTACTTC.

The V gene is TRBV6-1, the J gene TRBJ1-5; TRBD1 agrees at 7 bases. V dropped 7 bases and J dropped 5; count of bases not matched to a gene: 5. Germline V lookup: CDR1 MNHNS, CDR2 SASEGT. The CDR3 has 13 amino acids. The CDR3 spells CASMGTDYQPQHF. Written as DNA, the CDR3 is TGTGCCAGCATGGGGACAGACTATCAGCCCCAGCATTTT.

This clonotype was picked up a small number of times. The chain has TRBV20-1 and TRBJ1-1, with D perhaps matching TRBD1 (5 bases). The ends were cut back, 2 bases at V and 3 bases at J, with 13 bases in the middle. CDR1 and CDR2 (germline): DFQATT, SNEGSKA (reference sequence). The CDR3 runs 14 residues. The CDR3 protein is CSARYSGVYTEAFF. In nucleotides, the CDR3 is TGCAGTGCTAGATATTCGGGGGTTTACACTGAAGCTTTCTTT.

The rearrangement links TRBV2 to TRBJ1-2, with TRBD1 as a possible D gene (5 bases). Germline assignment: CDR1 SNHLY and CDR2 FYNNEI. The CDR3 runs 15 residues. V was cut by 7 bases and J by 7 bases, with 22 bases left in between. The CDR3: CASIPRTDARGGYTF. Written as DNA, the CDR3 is TGTGCCAGCATCCCGAGAACCGACGCAAGGGGTGGCTACACCTTC. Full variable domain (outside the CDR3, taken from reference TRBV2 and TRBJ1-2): EPEVTQTPSHQVTQMGQEVILRCVPISNHLYFYWYRQILGQKVEFLVSFYNNEISEKSEIFDDQFSVERPDGSNFTLKIRSTKLEDSAMYFCASIPRTDARGGYTFGSGTRLTVV.

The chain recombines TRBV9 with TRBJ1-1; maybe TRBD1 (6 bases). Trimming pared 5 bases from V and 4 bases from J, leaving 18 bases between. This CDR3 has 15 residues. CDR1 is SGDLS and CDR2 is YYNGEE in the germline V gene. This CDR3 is CASSRTAKGSTEAFF. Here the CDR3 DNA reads TGTGCCAGCAGTCGGACAGCAAAGGGGTCCACTGAAGCTTTCTTT.

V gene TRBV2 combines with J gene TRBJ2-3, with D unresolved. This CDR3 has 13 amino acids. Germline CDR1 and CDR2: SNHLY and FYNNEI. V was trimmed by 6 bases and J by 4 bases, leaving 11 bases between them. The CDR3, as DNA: TGTGCCAGCAGCCGGCCAGGTCCAGATACGCAGTATTTT. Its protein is CASSRPGPDTQYF.

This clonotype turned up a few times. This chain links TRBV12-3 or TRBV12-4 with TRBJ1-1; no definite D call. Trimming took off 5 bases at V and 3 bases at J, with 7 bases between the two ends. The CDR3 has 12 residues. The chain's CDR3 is CASSQYYTEAFF. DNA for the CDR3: TGTGCCAGCAGTCAGTATTACACTGAAGCTTTCTTT.

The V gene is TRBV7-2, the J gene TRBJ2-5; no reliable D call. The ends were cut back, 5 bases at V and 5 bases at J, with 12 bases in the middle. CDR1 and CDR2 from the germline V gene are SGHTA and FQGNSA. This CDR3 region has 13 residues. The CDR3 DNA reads TGTGCCAGCAGCCCAAGCTATGAGGAGACCCAGTACTTC. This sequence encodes CASSPSYEETQYF.

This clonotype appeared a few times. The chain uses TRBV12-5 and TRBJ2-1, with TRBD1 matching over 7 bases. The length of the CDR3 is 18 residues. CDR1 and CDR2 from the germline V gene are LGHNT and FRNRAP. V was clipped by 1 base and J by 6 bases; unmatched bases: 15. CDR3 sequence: CASGLGHLRRSGGNEQFF. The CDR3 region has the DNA TGTGCTAGTGGTTTGGGACACCTCAGGCGGTCAGGGGGCAATGAGCAGTTCTTC.

The CDR3 region is CASSLQQAAGFAGELFF. The CDR3 DNA is TGTGCCAGCAGCTTACAGCAGGCGGCAGGGTTTGCCGGGGAGCTGTTTTTT. The chain recombines TRBV7-3 with TRBJ2-2; D perhaps matches TRBD1 (5 bases). Per germline, CDR1 SGHTA and CDR2 FQGTGA. This CDR3 contains 17 residues. Trimming stripped 2 bases from V and 6 bases from J, with 19 bases between.

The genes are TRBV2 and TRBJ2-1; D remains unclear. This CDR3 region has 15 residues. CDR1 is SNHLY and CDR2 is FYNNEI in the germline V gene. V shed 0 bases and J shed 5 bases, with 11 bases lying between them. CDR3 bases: TGTGCCAGCAGTGAAGCGTTTCCTCGTGACAATGAGCAGTTCTTC. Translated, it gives CASSEAFPRDNEQFF.

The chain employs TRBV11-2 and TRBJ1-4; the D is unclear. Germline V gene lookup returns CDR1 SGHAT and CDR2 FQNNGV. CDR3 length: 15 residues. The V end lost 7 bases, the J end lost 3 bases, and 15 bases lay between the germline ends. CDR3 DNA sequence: TGTGCCAGCACCTATTTACGAGGATCTAATGAAAAACTGTTTTTT. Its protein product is CASTYLRGSNEKLFF. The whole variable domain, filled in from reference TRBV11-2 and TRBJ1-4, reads EAGVAQSPRYKIIEKRQSVAFWCNPISGHATLYWYQQILGQGPKLLIQFQNNGVVDDSQLPKDRFSAERLKGVDSTLKIQPAKLEDSAVYLCASTYLRGSNEKLFFGSGTQLSVL.

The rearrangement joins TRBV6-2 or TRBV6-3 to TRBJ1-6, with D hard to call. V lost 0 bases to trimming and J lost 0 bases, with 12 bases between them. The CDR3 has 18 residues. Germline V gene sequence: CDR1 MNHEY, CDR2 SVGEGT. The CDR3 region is CASSYSISTRSYNSPLHF. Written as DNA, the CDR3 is TGTGCCAGCAGTTACTCTATTTCAACCCGCTCCTATAATTCACCCCTCCACTTT.

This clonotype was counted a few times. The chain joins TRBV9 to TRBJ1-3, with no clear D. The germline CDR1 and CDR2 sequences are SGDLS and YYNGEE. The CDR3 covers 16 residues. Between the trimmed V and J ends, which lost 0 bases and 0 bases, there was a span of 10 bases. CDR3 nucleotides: TGTGCCAGCAGCGTAGGAAGGGTAAACTCTGGAAACACCATATATTTT. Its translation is CASSVGRVNSGNTIYF.

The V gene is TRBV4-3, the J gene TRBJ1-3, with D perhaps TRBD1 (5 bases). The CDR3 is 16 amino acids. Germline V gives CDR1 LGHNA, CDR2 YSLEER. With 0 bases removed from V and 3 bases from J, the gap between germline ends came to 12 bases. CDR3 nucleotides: TGCGCCAGCAGCCAAGATCTCGGGGCTGGTGGAAACACCATATATTTT. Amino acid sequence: CASSQDLGAGGNTIYF.

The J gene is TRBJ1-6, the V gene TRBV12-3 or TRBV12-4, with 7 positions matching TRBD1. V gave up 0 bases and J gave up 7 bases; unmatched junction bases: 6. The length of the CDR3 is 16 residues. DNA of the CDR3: TGTGCCAGCAGTTTAGCATCGGGACAGCTCAATTCACCCCTCCACTTT. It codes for CASSLASGQLNSPLHF.

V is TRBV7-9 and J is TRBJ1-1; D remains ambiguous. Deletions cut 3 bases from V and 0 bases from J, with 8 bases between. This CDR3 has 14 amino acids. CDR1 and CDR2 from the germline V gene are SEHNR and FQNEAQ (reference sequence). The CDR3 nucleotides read TGTGCCAGCAGCTTGAGCAGATTGAACACTGAAGCTTTCTTT. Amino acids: CASSLSRLNTEAFF.

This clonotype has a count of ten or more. This chain's CDR3 is CASSLESRHTQYF. CDR3 in DNA: TGTGCCAGCAGTTTAGAGTCCCGGCATACGCAGTATTTT. The V and J genes are TRBV27 and TRBJ2-3; D is unresolved. This CDR3 is 13 amino acids long. Looked up from germline, CDR1 is MNHEY and CDR2 is SMNVEV (reference sequence). Trimming removed 2 bases from V and 7 bases from J, with 10 bases in between.

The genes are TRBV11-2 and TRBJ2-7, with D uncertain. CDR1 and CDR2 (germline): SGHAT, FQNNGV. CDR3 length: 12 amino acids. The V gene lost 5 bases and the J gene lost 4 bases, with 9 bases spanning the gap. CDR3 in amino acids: CASSPPEYEQYF. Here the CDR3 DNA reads TGTGCCAGCAGCCCCCCAGAGTACGAGCAGTACTTC.